The 10 T cell receptor beta chains listed next were all sequenced from one sample in a study of T-cell memory formation after mild COVID-19. TCRdb ran MiXCR on the 5' RACE reads and lists one entry per CDR3 protein. The repertoire includes about 350,000 distinct CDR3 sequences, roughly 15% of them detected once, and roughly 20% sits in the top ten. Sequenced: PBMCs or a T cell subset sorted from them (not recorded which). These receptors all come from a young man who had mild COVID-19 (a few samples of this study predate the infection). Cell type and time point are not known.

This clonotype showed up many times. The chain couples TRBV18 to TRBJ1-1, with D tentatively TRBD1 (6 bases). The CDR3 covers 15 residues. V shed 6 bases and J shed 1 base, with 15 bases lying between them. Germline CDR1 reads KGHSH; CDR2 reads LQKENI. CDR3 in DNA: TGTGCCAGCTCTCGAAGGGGGGCAGCGAACACTGAAGCTTTCTTT. Encoded protein: CASSRRGAANTEAFF.

This clonotype was counted a few times. The chain recombines TRBV12-3 or TRBV12-4 with TRBJ2-5, with 8 nucleotides matching TRBD1. The J segment lost 3 bases and the V segment lost 1 base, leaving 1 base of the junction unmatched. This CDR3 has 14 amino acids. CDR3 amino acids: CASSLEDREETQYF. In DNA form, the CDR3 reads TGTGCCAGCAGTTTAGAGGACAGGGAAGAGACCCAGTACTTC.

This clonotype was observed a handful of times. The V call is TRBV7-2, the J call TRBJ1-5; a possible D gene is TRBD1 (6 bases). This CDR3 spans 13 amino acids. V was trimmed by 5 bases and J by 5 bases, leaving 10 bases between them. Germline CDR1 SGHTA, CDR2 FQGNSA. CDR3 residues: CASSPNRDQPQHF. As DNA, the CDR3 is TGTGCCAGCAGCCCTAACAGGGATCAGCCCCAGCATTTT.

The table lists this clonotype with many counts. The rearrangement links TRBV4-1 to TRBJ2-2; D gene uncertain. The germline CDR1 and CDR2 sequences are MGHRA and YSYEKL. Between the trimmed V and J ends, which lost 1 base and 6 bases, there was a span of 6 bases. The CDR3 consists of 13 residues. CDR3 in DNA: TGCGCCAGCAGCCAAGTTTTCCCCGGGGAGCTGTTTTTT. Its translation: CASSQVFPGELFF.

This clonotype was detected only a few times. V is TRBV2 and J is TRBJ1-1; D possibly corresponds to TRBD1 (6 bases). The CDR3 extends over 14 amino acids. V lost 4 bases and J lost 4, with 13 bases in between. The germline CDR1 and CDR2 sequences are SNHLY and FYNNEI. The CDR3 coding sequence is TGTGCCAGCAGTGTACAGGGAGGGGGCACTGAAGCTTTCTTT. Amino acids: CASSVQGGGTEAFF. The entire variable domain, with the rest obtained from reference TRBV2 and TRBJ1-1, is as follows: EPEVTQTPSHQVTQMGQEVILRCVPISNHLYFYWYRQILGQKVEFLVSFYNNEISEKSEIFDDQFSVERPDGSNFTLKIRSTKLEDSAMYFCASSVQGGGTEAFFGQGTRLTVV.

V gene TRBV7-2 combines with J gene TRBJ2-1, with 9 bases aligning to TRBD2. Germline V lookup: CDR1 SGHTA, CDR2 FQGNSA. V shed 4 bases, J shed 3 bases, and the junction held 7 bases outside the gene matches. This CDR3 is 16 amino acids long. CDR3 nucleotide sequence: TGTGCCAGCAGCTCTATTAGCGGGGGAAACTACAATGAGCAGTTCTTC. As protein: CASSSISGGNYNEQFF.

CDR3: CASSLGDWLFF. Written as DNA, the CDR3 is TGCGCCAGCAGCTTAGGAGACTGGCTGTTTTTT. The chain couples TRBV4-1 to TRBJ1-4; no firm D call. Germline V gene lookup returns CDR1 MGHRA and CDR2 YSYEKL. Trimming pared 5 bases from V and 14 bases from J, leaving 12 bases between. This CDR3 spans 11 amino acids.

The chain uses TRBV10-3 and TRBJ1-1, with D unclear. This CDR3 has 13 amino acids. V was shortened by 0 bases and J by 3 bases, with 5 bases between the two germline ends. CDR1 is ENHRY, CDR2 SYGVKD, per germline. This chain's CDR3 is CAISESVDTEAFF. The DNA for the CDR3 is TGTGCCATCAGTGAGTCAGTCGACACTGAAGCTTTCTTT.

The chain is built from TRBV6-5 and TRBJ2-2, with D possibly being TRBD1 (6 bases). Trimming pared 5 bases from V and 2 bases from J, leaving 15 bases between. This CDR3 is built from 16 residues. Germline V gene sequence: CDR1 MNHEY, CDR2 SVGAGI. This CDR3 is CASSPQNRVNTGELFF. Here the CDR3 DNA reads TGTGCCAGCAGTCCTCAGAACAGGGTTAACACCGGGGAGCTGTTTTTT.

At least ten counts were recorded for this clonotype. This CDR3 reads CASSQGWTAYEQYF. CDR3 nucleotides: TGTGCCAGCAGCCAAGGTTGGACAGCCTACGAGCAGTACTTC. The chain employs TRBV3-1 and TRBJ2-7, with D possibly being TRBD1 (6 bases). The ends were cut back, 1 base at V and 2 bases at J, with 9 bases in the middle. The CDR3 runs 14 residues. Germline CDR1 LGHDT, CDR2 YNNKEL (reference sequence).